A single sample is the source of the 2 T cell receptor beta chains below, sequenced in a study of shared clonotypes between healthy human individuals (dated by TCRdb to 2019 to 2021). Receptor libraries were prepared by the immunoSEQ multiplex PCR assay. The table comes from immuneACCESS by way of TCRdb, which keeps in-frame sequences with V and J called. Part of the clones is missing from these tables; in studies checked, under half for an unresolved V gene and the rest for unknown reasons. This sample gives roughly 2.2 million clones in total; 85% to 95% of them show up just once. The top ten hold 0.39% of the sample. Sequenced sample: naive CD4+ T cells from PBMCs. The sample's cell subset or site label, in plain terms: CD45RA+ positively selected. These receptors all come from a man between 18 and 29 years old in good health. Some clones in this sample may be carry-over from other donors' samples.

The chain uses TRBV7-9 and TRBJ2-5; possibly TRBD2 for D (6 bases). The CDR3 contains 15 residues. With 5 bases removed from V and 4 bases from J, the gap between germline ends came to 17 bases. Germline lookup yields CDR1 SEHNR and CDR2 FQNEAQ (reference sequence). CDR3 bases: TGTGCCAGCAGCCCCGAGGGCTGGAGGGGAGAGACCCAGTACTTC. Protein: CASSPEGWRGETQYF.

This clone was recorded only once. V usage is TRBV19 and J usage is TRBJ2-7, with 7 bases that match TRBD1. The CDR3 has 14 residues. Germline CDR1 and CDR2: LNHDA and SQIVND (reference sequence). J was trimmed by 4 bases and V by 6 bases; bases with no gene match: 9. The CDR3 DNA reads as TGTGCCAGTAGCCTCCAGCTACAGGGGTACGAGCAGTACTTC. It encodes CASSLQLQGYEQYF.